The rows below give T cell receptor beta chains drawn from one sample of a study of Ad26.COV2.S vaccination and SARS-CoV-2 variants. The data were produced by immunoSEQ multiplex PCR, yet TCRdb's version contains in-frame clones alone and is incomplete. The top ten hold about 13% of the sample, which has approximately 500,000 clones, around 88% seen once. The material was peripheral blood, obtained in a trial of Ad26.COV2.S vaccine versus placebo. These receptors were obtained from a person between 18 and 60 years old who received the Ad26.COV2.S COVID-19 vaccine or a placebo. Each CDR3 is given with its conserved first and last residue.

CASSAGRPNTGELFF	TRBV19	TRBJ2-2
CASSQLTTGEAFF	TRBV7-2	TRBJ1-1
CASSGGSEGQPQHF	TRBV9	TRBJ1-5
CASSQSIGAGTNYGYTF	TRBV4-3	TRBJ1-2
CASSLGPAGNTIYF	TRBV5-6	TRBJ1-3
CASSLLGRDGYTF	TRBV2	TRBJ1-2
CASSPPGVNSPLHF	TRBV5-1	TRBJ1-6
CASSISFQANTEAFF	TRBV19	TRBJ1-1
CSVTPGLAGEQYF	TRBV29-1	TRBJ2-7
CASSLGPSGTGELFF	TRBV5-1	TRBJ2-2
CSVVRAGGEQFF	TRBV29-1	TRBJ2-1
CASSPYRFSGANVLTF	TRBV18	TRBJ2-6
CASSIMGETEAFF	TRBV19	TRBJ1-1
CASSKGRLPSSYEQYF	TRBV19	TRBJ2-7
CASSQGGGASYEQYF	TRBV4-3	TRBJ2-7
CASSKSPLKGELFF	TRBV7-6	TRBJ2-2
CAWSSRLGGATEAFF	TRBV30	TRBJ1-1
CASSIGGSHSYEQYF	TRBV19	TRBJ2-7
CASSQVSGSGQETQYF	TRBV4-2	TRBJ2-5
CASSPGKYNEQFF	TRBV19	TRBJ2-1
CASSPRSSSRDGYTF	TRBV18	TRBJ1-2
CASSYLGAGGLKNSPLHF	TRBV6-9	TRBJ1-6
CASRASGDYEQYF	TRBV27	TRBJ2-7
CASSQAGTEKLFF	TRBV4-3	TRBJ1-4
CASSVPGTGAEKLFF	TRBV28	TRBJ1-4
CASSQDLGGWQFF	TRBV3-1/TRBV3-2	TRBJ2-1
CASSLVGGVETQYF	TRBV7-3	TRBJ2-5
CASRISSYNSPLHF	TRBV19	TRBJ1-6
CASSLRFGLNNEQFF	TRBV7-7	TRBJ2-1
CASSLITGTGSNEQFF	TRBV18	TRBJ2-1
CASSYRGLGVAGQETQYF	TRBV6-2/TRBV6-3	TRBJ2-5
CANPRTSGTLDTQYF	TRBV21-1	TRBJ2-3
CAGLPGHDDEQFF	TRBV2	TRBJ2-1
CASSQKASGRDEQFF	TRBV4-3	TRBJ2-1
CASTETGVGSYEQYF	TRBV6-5	TRBJ2-7
CASSRLAGTRNEQFF	TRBV3-1/TRBV3-2	TRBJ2-1
CASSVRYRETQYF	TRBV27	TRBJ2-5
CASSFRTDTQYF	TRBV7-2	TRBJ2-3
CASSLARLALQETQYF	TRBV7-8	TRBJ2-5
CASSLGLPGQNYEQYF	TRBV13	TRBJ2-7
CASSLAGAGVSGEQFF	TRBV7-2	TRBJ2-1
CASSGNSGGSTDTQYF	TRBV5-1	TRBJ2-3